These 17 T cell receptor beta chains were sequenced from one sample in a study of response to subunit inactivated influenza vaccine (dated by TCRdb to 2016 to 2019). The time point label of this sample denotes: 45 days after influenza vaccine administration. Library creation used RT-PCR. The listed sequencing device is Illumina HiSeq 2500. The public reads were run again by TCRdb, first through fastp at Q25 and then through MiXCR, and only productive beta chains were kept. When rows share a CDR3 protein, they turn into one entry using the most common DNA and genes. This sample is represented by 500,000 or so distinct CDR3 sequences; around 9.9% of them were singletons. The ten most abundant clones make up over 9.5% of the sample. This sample comprised PBMCs from blood, obtained 40 to 50 days after vaccination. The origin of the receptors is a middle-aged man who received an inactivated influenza vaccine. Donor details come from another sample of the same person, matched by shared clones.

This clonotype was recorded many times. The chain joins TRBV4-3 to TRBJ1-2, with D perhaps TRBD1 (5 bases). V lost 0 bases and J 4 bases, leaving 12 bases between the germline ends. The germline CDR1 and CDR2 sequences are LGHNA and YSLEER. This CDR3 spans 15 amino acids. The DNA of the CDR3 is TGCGCCAGCAGCCAAGATCGGAGGGGAGGCTATGGCTACACCTTC. This gives the protein CASSQDRRGGYGYTF.

The table lists this clonotype with many counts. V usage is TRBV21-1 and J usage is TRBJ1-4; no check of the table's D call, TRBD1, against the DNA was made. TRBV21-1 is a listed pseudogene. CDR3 length equals 15 residues. CDR3 region: CASSNDRGRYEKLFF. Here the CDR3 DNA reads TGTGCCAGCAGCAACGACAGGGGAAGATATGAAAAACTGTTTTTT.

Ten or more counts support this clonotype. This chain connects TRBV7-2 to TRBJ1-3, with D perhaps TRBD1 (5 bases). The CDR3 runs 14 residues. V was clipped by 5 bases and J by 8 bases, with 16 bases between them. Germline assignment: CDR1 SGHTA and CDR2 FQGNSA. CDR3 DNA: TGTGCCAGCAGCCCCAGTCCTGGGGGTTACACCATATATTTT. It translates to CASSPSPGGYTIYF. Variable domain in full (rest from reference TRBV7-2 and TRBJ1-3): GAGVSQSPSNKVTEKGKDVELRCDPISGHTALYWYRQSLGQGLEFLIYFQGNSAPDKSGLPSDRFSAERTGGSVSTLTIQRTQQEDSAVYLCASSPSPGGYTIYFGEGSWLTVV.

Many counts were recorded for this clonotype. The chain combines TRBV2 with TRBJ2-2, with a weak D call TRBD2 (5 bases). The CDR3 is 14 amino acids. In germline, CDR1 is SNHLY, CDR2 FYNNEI. Trimming removed 7 bases from V and 4 bases from J, with 13 bases in between. The CDR3: CASKRLASTGELFF. The CDR3 DNA is TGTGCCAGCAAGCGGCTAGCTAGCACCGGGGAGCTGTTTTTT.

The sample holds many counts of this clonotype. This chain connects TRBV20-1 to TRBJ2-1, with 11 bases aligning to TRBD2. The CDR3 length is 18 residues. Losses at the gene ends were 4 bases for V and 0 bases for J; bases not matched to a gene: 11. Germline values: CDR1 DFQATT, CDR2 SNEGSKA (reference sequence). This CDR3 is CSATPGTSGWSSYNEQFF. CDR3 bases: TGCAGTGCTACCCCCGGGACTAGCGGATGGAGCTCCTACAATGAGCAGTTCTTC.

V gene TRBV11-2 combines with J gene TRBJ2-7; no reliable D call. This CDR3 is 14 amino acids long. V lost 5 bases to trimming and J lost 2 bases, with 13 bases between them. CDR1 and CDR2 (germline): SGHAT, FQNNGV. DNA for the CDR3: TGTGCCAGCAGCCAACCGGAAGCAACCTACGAGCAGTACTTC. This sequence encodes CASSQPEATYEQYF.

This clonotype turned up a few times. The J gene is TRBJ2-7, the V gene TRBV3-1; 13 bases match TRBD2. The junction had 4 bases not matched to a gene; V was cut back by 5 bases and J by 3 bases. CDR3 length: 15 residues. Germline V gene data show CDR1 as LGHDT and CDR2 as YNNKEL (reference sequence). CDR3 bases: TGTGCCAGCAGCTTCCGGACTAGCGGGGGCTACGAGCAGTACTTC. As protein: CASSFRTSGGYEQYF.

At least ten counts were recorded for this clonotype. V and J are TRBV2 and TRBJ2-1, with D tentatively TRBD1 (5 bases). V was cut by 6 bases and J by 9 bases, with 21 bases left in between. Germline lookup yields CDR1 SNHLY and CDR2 FYNNEI. The CDR3 totals 15 residues. The CDR3 DNA is TGTGCCAGCAGAGAGGACACAACCCGGCGGATTGAGCAGTTCTTC. Protein product: CASREDTTRRIEQFF.

The V gene is TRBV6-6, the J gene TRBJ2-1; D gene unclear. Germline-derived CDR1 and CDR2 are MNHNY and SVGAGI (reference sequence). The CDR3 is made up of 12 amino acids. V lost 6 bases to trimming and J lost 8 bases, with 11 bases between them. The CDR3 loop is CASRRKRDEQFF. In DNA, the CDR3 is TGTGCCAGCAGGAGGAAGCGCGATGAGCAGTTCTTC.

This clonotype has a single count. The chain uses TRBV28 and TRBJ2-5, with 9 nucleotides matching TRBD1. V lost 2 bases and J lost 1; bases outside the gene matches: 5. The CDR3 has 16 amino acids. Germline loops: CDR1 MDHEN, CDR2 SYDVKM. In DNA form, the CDR3 reads TGTGCCAGCAGTTTAGGGGACAGGGAATTCCAAGAGACCCAGTACTTC. This gives the protein CASSLGDREFQETQYF.

This clonotype occurred a few times. This chain links TRBV20-1 with TRBJ2-5; D unclear. Trimming left V 4 bases short and J 4 bases short, with 10 bases between. This CDR3 region has 12 residues. The germline V gene has CDR1 DFQATT and CDR2 SNEGSKA (reference sequence). In DNA form, the CDR3 reads TGCAGTGCTACAAACGGCGTAGAGACCCAGTACTTC. It encodes CSATNGVETQYF.

The chain recombines TRBV6-5 with TRBJ2-1, with D tentatively TRBD2 (6 bases). This CDR3 comprises 15 residues. The ends were cut back, 0 bases at V and 4 bases at J, with 10 bases in the middle. Looked up from germline, CDR1 is MNHEY and CDR2 is SVGAGI. CDR3 sequence reads: CASSYSKAGYNEQFF. CDR3 nucleotides: TGTGCCAGCAGTTACTCGAAGGCGGGATACAATGAGCAGTTCTTC.

This chain connects TRBV5-1 to TRBJ1-2; unclear D gene. V gave up 4 bases and J gave up 2 bases, with 9 bases separating them. This CDR3 comprises 13 residues. From germline, CDR1 is SGHRS and CDR2 YFSETQ. The CDR3: CASSPLDNYGYTF. The DNA for the CDR3 is TGCGCCAGCAGCCCTCTGGACAACTATGGCTACACCTTC.

This rearrangement joins TRBV25-1 to TRBJ2-7, with TRBD1 matching 9 bases. After removal of 6 bases from V and 4 bases from J, the junction contained 13 bases not matched to a gene. The germline V gene has CDR1 MGHDK and CDR2 SYGVNS. The CDR3 contains 16 residues. The CDR3 nucleotides are TGTGCCAGCAGACAGACCGGGACAGGGCTTGGGTACGAGCAGTACTTC. It encodes CASRQTGTGLGYEQYF.

A note on this clonotype: This could be a read error, since a much larger clone is one nucleotide away. The chain couples TRBV10-3 to TRBJ2-5; tentatively, D is TRBD2 (5 bases). Germline assignment: CDR1 ENHRY and CDR2 SYGVKD. The V end was cut by 7 bases, the J end by 1 base, with 13 bases between. This CDR3 has 14 residues. CDR3 sequence (DNA): TGTGCCATCATTGCCACGGGATTCCAAGAGACCCAGTACTTC. Protein sequence: CAIIATGFQETQYF.

The chain has TRBV10-3 and TRBJ2-1; 8 bases are a match to TRBD2. V dropped 2 bases and J dropped 5; count of bases not matched to a gene: 5. Germline V gene lookup returns CDR1 ENHRY and CDR2 SYGVKD. This CDR3 contains 15 residues. CDR3 nucleotides: TGTGCCATCAGTGAGCCGGGCGGGAGGAACAATGAGCAGTTCTTC. Its protein is CAISEPGGRNNEQFF.

This clonotype was detected many times. The chain recombines TRBV5-1 with TRBJ2-1; D not certain. The CDR3 is 12 residues long. Germline values: CDR1 SGHRS, CDR2 YFSETQ. V shed 4 bases and J shed 4 bases, with 6 bases lying between them. The CDR3 here is CASSDGYNEQFF. CDR3 nucleotides: TGCGCCAGCAGCGACGGATACAATGAGCAGTTCTTC. Complete variable domain (other parts from reference TRBV5-1 and TRBJ2-1): KAGVTQTPRYLIKTRGQQVTLSCSPISGHRSVSWYQQTPGQGLQFLFEYFSETQRNKGNFPGRFSGRQFSNSRSEMNVSTLELGDSALYLCASSDGYNEQFFGPGTRLTVL.